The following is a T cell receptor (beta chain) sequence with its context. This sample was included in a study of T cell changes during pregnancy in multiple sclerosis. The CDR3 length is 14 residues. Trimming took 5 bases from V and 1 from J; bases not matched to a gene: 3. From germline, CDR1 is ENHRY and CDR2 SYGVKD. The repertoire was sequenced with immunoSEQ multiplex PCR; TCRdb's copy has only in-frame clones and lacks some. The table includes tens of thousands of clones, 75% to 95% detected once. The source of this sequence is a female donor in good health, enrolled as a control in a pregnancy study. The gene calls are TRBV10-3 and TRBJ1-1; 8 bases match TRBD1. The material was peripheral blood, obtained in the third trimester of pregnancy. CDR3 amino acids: CAISLTGANTEAFF. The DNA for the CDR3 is TGTGCCATCAGTTTGACAGGGGCGAACACTGAAGCTTTCTTT.